A selection of T cell receptor beta chains follows, all from one sample in a study of T cell clones after liver transplantation. Some clones are missing from TCRdb's copy, which holds only in-frame ones; the method was immunoSEQ multiplex PCR. The table shows about 51,000 clones, with around 85% occurring only once. The specimen was CD8+ T cells from blood, collected 12 months after liver transplant. The receptors come from a human patient who received a liver transplant. The T cells may partly be graft donor cells. CDR3s include the opening cysteine and the closing phenylalanine or tryptophan. D genes are given only for firm matches. Some rows mark clone size as missing; the rest say once, few, many or name a class of expanded clone.

J gene: TRBJ2-1; D gene: TRBD2; V gene: TRBV19; clone size: -; CDR3 protein: CASRVAGAYYNEQFF; CDR3 DNA: TGTGCCAGCAGGGTAGCGGGAGCTTACTACAATGAGCAGTTCTTC
J gene: TRBJ2-7; D gene: -; V gene: TRBV21-1; clone size: -; CDR3 protein: CASPRVGTGVHEQYF; CDR3 DNA: TGTGCCAGCCCTAGGGTTGGGACAGGGGTCCACGAGCAGTACTTC
J gene: TRBJ2-5; D gene: -; V gene: TRBV6-6; clone size: -; CDR3 protein: CATLDRLGHDETQYF; CDR3 DNA: TGTGCCACCCTCGACCGGTTGGGGCATGACGAGACCCAGTACTTC
J gene: TRBJ2-2; D gene: TRBD2; V gene: TRBV5-1; clone size: -; CDR3 protein: CASSLVAGGNPRELFF; CDR3 DNA: TGCGCCAGCAGCCTAGTGGCGGGAGGCAACCCCCGGGAGCTGTTTTTT
J gene: TRBJ1-1; D gene: -; V gene: TRBV5-1; clone size: -; CDR3 protein: CASSSHAGGDTEAFF; CDR3 DNA: TGCGCCAGCAGCTCCCATGCTGGGGGTGACACTGAAGCTTTCTTT
J gene: TRBJ2-7; D gene: TRBD2; V gene: TRBV27; clone size: -; CDR3 protein: CASSSQAVAGGPMDEQYF; CDR3 DNA: TGTGCCAGCAGTTCCCAAGCAGTAGCGGGAGGGCCGATGGACGAGCAGTACTTC
J gene: TRBJ1-1; D gene: -; V gene: TRBV6-6; clone size: -; CDR3 protein: CASSYSRGEAFF; CDR3 DNA: TGTGCCAGCAGTTACTCACGAGGTGAAGCTTTCTTT
J gene: TRBJ1-1; D gene: -; V gene: TRBV28; clone size: -; CDR3 protein: CASSLTWDSGDTEAFF; CDR3 DNA: TGTGCCAGCAGCCTCACCTGGGACTCAGGGGACACTGAAGCTTTCTTT
J gene: TRBJ2-7; D gene: TRBD2; V gene: TRBV11-2; clone size: once; CDR3 protein: CASSLRLADYEQYF; CDR3 DNA: TGTGCCAGCAGCCTCCGACTAGCGGACTACGAGCAGTACTTC
J gene: TRBJ2-3; D gene: TRBD1; V gene: TRBV27; clone size: -; CDR3 protein: CASSSWTGGTDTQYF; CDR3 DNA: TGTGCCAGCAGTTCCTGGACAGGCGGCACAGATACGCAGTATTTT
J gene: TRBJ2-1; D gene: TRBD2; V gene: TRBV25-1; clone size: -; CDR3 protein: CASSEKDSGRDYNEQFF; CDR3 DNA: TGTGCCAGCAGTGAAAAGGATAGCGGGAGGGACTACAATGAGCAGTTCTTC
J gene: TRBJ1-1; D gene: -; V gene: TRBV7-9; clone size: -; CDR3 protein: CASSFSLNTEAFF; CDR3 DNA: TGTGCCAGCAGCTTTAGCCTGAACACTGAAGCTTTCTTT
J gene: TRBJ1-1; D gene: TRBD1; V gene: TRBV6-5; clone size: -; CDR3 protein: CASTAGGSVAFF; CDR3 DNA: TGTGCCAGCACCGCAGGGGGCTCGGTGGCTTTCTTT
J gene: TRBJ2-1; D gene: -; V gene: TRBV5-1; clone size: -; CDR3 protein: CASSGGGTYNEQFF; CDR3 DNA: TGCGCCAGCAGTGGAGGCGGGACTTACAATGAGCAGTTCTTC
J gene: TRBJ2-7; D gene: -; V gene: TRBV6-5; clone size: -; CDR3 protein: CASSYGGGPYEQYF; CDR3 DNA: TGTGCCAGCAGTTACGGAGGAGGGCCCTACGAGCAGTACTTC
J gene: TRBJ1-1; D gene: TRBD1; V gene: TRBV13; clone size: -; CDR3 protein: CASSFIGQGRPEAFF; CDR3 DNA: TGTGCCAGCAGCTTTATAGGACAGGGGAGGCCTGAAGCTTTCTTT
J gene: TRBJ1-1; D gene: -; V gene: TRBV10-2; clone size: few; CDR3 protein: CASSLSGEAFF; CDR3 DNA: TGCGCCAGCAGCCTGTCGGGTGAAGCTTTCTTT
J gene: TRBJ2-1; D gene: TRBD2; V gene: TRBV6-1; clone size: -; CDR3 protein: CASSDPEGTSELYNEQFF; CDR3 DNA: TGTGCCAGCAGTGACCCAGAGGGGACTAGCGAGCTCTACAATGAGCAGTTCTTC
J gene: TRBJ2-3; D gene: -; V gene: TRBV2; clone size: -; CDR3 protein: CASSFRPGERGTDTQYF; CDR3 DNA: TGTGCCAGCTCATTCAGACCAGGGGAGAGGGGCACAGATACGCAGTATTTT
J gene: TRBJ2-7; D gene: TRBD2; V gene: TRBV4-2; clone size: -; CDR3 protein: CASSPSGTYEQYF; CDR3 DNA: TGTGCCAGCAGCCCTAGCGGAACCTACGAGCAGTACTTC
J gene: TRBJ1-1; D gene: -; V gene: TRBV5-6; clone size: -; CDR3 protein: CASRPFGGGTEAFF; CDR3 DNA: TGTGCCAGCAGACCCTTCGGGGGTGGGACTGAAGCTTTCTTT
J gene: TRBJ2-2; D gene: TRBD2; V gene: TRBV25-1; clone size: -; CDR3 protein: CASSDWTSGIGELFF; CDR3 DNA: TGTGCCAGCAGTGATTGGACTAGCGGGATTGGGGAGCTGTTTTTT
J gene: TRBJ2-1; D gene: -; V gene: TRBV5-4; clone size: -; CDR3 protein: CASSPRQDFHNEQFF; CDR3 DNA: TGTGCCAGCAGCCCCCGACAGGATTTCCACAATGAGCAGTTCTTC
J gene: TRBJ1-1; D gene: -; V gene: TRBV9; clone size: -; CDR3 protein: CASSVEGVNTEAFF; CDR3 DNA: TGTGCCAGCAGCGTAGAAGGGGTGAACACTGAAGCTTTCTTT